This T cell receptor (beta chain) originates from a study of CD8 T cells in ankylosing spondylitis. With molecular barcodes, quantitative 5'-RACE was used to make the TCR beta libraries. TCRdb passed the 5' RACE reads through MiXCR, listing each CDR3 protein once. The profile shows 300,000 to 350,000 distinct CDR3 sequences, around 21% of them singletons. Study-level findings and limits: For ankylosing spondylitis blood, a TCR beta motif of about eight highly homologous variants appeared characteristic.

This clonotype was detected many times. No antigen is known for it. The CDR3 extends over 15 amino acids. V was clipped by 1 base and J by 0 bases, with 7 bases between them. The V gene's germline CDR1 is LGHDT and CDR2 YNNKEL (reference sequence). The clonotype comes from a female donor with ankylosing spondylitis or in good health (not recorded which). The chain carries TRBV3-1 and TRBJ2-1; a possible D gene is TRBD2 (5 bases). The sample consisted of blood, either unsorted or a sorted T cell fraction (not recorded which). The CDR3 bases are TGTGCCAGCAGCCAAGCGGGGAGCTCCTACAATGAGCAGTTCTTC. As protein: CASSQAGSSYNEQFF.